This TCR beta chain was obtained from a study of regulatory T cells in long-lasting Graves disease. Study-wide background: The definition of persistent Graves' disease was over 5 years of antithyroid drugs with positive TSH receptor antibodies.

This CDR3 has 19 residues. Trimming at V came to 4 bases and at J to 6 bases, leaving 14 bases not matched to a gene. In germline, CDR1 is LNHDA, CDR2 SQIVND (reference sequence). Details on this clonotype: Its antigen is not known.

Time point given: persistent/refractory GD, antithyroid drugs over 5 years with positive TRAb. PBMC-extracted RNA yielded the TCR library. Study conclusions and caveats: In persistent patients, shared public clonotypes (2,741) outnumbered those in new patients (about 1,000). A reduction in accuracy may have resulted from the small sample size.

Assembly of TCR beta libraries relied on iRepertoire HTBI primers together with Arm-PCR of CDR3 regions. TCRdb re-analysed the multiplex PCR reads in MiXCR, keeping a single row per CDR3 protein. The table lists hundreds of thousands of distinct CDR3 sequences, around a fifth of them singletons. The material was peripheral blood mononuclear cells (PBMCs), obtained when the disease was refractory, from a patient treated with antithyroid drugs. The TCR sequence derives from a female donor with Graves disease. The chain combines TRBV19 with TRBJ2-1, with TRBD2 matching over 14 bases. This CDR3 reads CASSNLFIGTSGRGNEQFF. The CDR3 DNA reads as TGTGCCAGTAGTAACCTTTTCATTGGGACTAGCGGGAGAGGCAATGAGCAGTTCTTC.